Sequencing of this TCR beta chain was carried out in a study of cytomegalovirus exposure and HLA in healthy donors. 13 Jbeta primers and 60 Vbeta primers were used for the PCR. Libraries were prepared by immunoSEQ multiplex PCR; TCRdb keeps only in-frame clonotypes and omits some of them. Of some 90,000 clones listed, approximately 80% were seen once; the top ten hold 20% to 25%. The CDR3 runs 13 residues. V lost 4 bases and J lost 2, with 8 bases in between. Looked up from germline, CDR1 is KGHSH and CDR2 is LQKENI. The receptor comes from a woman aged 50 to 65 in good health and CMV-seropositive. The specimen was PBMCs. The chain is built from TRBV18 and TRBJ2-5, with D possibly TRBD1 on 5 matching bases. CDR3 in DNA: TGTGCCAGCTCACAAGGGGTTCAAGAGACCCAGTACTTC. It is translated as CASSQGVQETQYF.